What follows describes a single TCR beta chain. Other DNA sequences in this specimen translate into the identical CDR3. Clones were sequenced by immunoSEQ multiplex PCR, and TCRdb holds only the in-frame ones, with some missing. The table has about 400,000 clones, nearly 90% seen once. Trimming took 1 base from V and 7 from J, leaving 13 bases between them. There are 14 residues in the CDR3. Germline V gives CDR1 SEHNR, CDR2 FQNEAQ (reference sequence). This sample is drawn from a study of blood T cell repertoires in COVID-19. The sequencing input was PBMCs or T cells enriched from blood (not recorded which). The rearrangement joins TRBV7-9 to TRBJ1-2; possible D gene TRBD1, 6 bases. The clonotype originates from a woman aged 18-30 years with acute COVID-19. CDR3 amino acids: CASSLEGQGRGYTF. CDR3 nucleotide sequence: TGTGCCAGCAGCTTAGAGGGACAAGGCCGTGGCTACACCTTC. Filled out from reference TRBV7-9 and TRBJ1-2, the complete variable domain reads DTGVSQNPRHKITKRGQNVTFRCDPISEHNRLYWYRQTLGQGPEFLTYFQNEAQLEKSRLLSDRFSAERPKGSFSTLEIQRTEQGDSAMYLCASSLEGQGRGYTFGSGTRLTVV.